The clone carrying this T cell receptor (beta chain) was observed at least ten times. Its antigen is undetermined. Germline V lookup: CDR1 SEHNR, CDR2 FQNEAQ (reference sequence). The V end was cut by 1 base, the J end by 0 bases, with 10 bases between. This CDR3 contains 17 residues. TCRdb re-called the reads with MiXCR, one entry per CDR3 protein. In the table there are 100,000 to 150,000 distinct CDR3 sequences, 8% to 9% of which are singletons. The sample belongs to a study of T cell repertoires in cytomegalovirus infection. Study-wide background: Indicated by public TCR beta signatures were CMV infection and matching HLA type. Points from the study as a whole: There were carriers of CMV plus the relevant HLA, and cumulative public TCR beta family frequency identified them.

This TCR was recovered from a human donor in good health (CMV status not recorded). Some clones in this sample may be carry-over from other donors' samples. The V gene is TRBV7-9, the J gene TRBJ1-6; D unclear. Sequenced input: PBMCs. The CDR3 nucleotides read TGTGCCAGCAGCTTAGTTGCTTCGAGCTCCTATAATTCACCCCTCCACTTT. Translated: CASSLVASSSYNSPLHF.